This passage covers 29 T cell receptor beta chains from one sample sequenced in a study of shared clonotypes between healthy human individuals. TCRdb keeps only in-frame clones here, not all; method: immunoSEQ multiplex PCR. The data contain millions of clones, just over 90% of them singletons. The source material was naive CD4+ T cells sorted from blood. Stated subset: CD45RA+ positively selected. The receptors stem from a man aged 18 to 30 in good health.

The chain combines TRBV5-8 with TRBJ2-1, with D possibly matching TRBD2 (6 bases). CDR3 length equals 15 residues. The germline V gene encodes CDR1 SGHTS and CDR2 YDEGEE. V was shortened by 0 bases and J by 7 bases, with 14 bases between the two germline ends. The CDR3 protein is CASSLGLGGSNEQFF. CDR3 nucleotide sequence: TGTGCCAGCAGCTTGGGACTAGGAGGCTCTAATGAGCAGTTCTTC.

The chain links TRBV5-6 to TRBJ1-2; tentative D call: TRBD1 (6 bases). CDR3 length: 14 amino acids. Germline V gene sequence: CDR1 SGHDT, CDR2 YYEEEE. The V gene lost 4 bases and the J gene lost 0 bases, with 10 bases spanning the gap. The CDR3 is CASSLGQSNYGYTF. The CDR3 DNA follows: TGTGCCAGCAGCCTTGGACAGTCTAACTATGGCTACACCTTC.

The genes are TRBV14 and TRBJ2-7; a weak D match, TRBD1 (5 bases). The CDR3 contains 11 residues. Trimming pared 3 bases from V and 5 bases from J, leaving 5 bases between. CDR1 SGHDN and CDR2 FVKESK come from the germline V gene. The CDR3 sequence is CASSHRDEQYF. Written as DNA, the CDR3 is TGTGCCAGCAGCCACAGGGACGAGCAGTACTTC.

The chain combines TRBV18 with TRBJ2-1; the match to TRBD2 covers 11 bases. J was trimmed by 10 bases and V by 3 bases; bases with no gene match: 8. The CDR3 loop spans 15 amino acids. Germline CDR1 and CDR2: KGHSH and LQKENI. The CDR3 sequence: CASSPTQGTSGEQFF. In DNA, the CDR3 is TGTGCCAGCTCACCTACCCAGGGGACTAGCGGAGAGCAGTTCTTC.

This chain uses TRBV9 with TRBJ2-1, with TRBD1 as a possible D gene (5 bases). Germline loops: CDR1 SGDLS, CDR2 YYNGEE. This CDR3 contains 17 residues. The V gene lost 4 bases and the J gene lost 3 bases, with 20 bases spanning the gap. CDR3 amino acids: CASSPIISGKSYNEQFF. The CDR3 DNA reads TGTGCCAGCAGCCCTATAATCTCAGGGAAAAGCTACAATGAGCAGTTCTTC.

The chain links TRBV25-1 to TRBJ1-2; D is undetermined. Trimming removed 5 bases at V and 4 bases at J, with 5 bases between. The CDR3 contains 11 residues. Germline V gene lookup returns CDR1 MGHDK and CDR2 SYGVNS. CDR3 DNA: TGTGCCAGCAGTCGATTCTATGGCTACACCTTC. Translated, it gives CASSRFYGYTF.

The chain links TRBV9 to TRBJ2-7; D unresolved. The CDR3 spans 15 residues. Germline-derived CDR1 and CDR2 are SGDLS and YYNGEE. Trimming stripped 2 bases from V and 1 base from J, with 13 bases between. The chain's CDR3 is CASSVAPMESYEQYF. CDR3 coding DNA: TGTGCCAGCAGCGTTGCCCCAATGGAATCCTACGAGCAGTACTTC.

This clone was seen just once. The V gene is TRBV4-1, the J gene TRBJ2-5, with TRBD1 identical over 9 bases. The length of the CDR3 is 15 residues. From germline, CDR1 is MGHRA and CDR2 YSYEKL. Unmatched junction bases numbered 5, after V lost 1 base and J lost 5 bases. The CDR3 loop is CASSQAGTGIETQYF. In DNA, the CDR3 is TGCGCCAGCAGCCAAGCCGGGACAGGGATCGAGACCCAGTACTTC.

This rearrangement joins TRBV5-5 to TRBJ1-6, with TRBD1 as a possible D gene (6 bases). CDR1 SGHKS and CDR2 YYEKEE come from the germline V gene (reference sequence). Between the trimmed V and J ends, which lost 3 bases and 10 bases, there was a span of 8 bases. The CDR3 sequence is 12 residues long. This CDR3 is CASSSTGSPLHF. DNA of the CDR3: TGTGCCAGCAGCTCGACAGGATCACCCCTCCACTTT.

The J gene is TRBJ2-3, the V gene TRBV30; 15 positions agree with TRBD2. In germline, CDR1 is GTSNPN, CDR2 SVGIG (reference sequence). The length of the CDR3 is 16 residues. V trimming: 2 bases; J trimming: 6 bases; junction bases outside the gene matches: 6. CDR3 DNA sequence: TGTGCCTGGAGTCTGGATGGGACTAGCGGGGGGGATACGCAGTATTTT. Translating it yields CAWSLDGTSGGDTQYF. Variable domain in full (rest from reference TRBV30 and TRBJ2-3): SQTIHQWPATLVQPVGSPLSLECTVEGTSNPNLYWYRQAAGRGLQLLFYSVGIGQISSEVPQNLSASRPQDRQFILSSKKLLLSDSGFYLCAWSLDGTSGGDTQYFGPGTRLTVL.

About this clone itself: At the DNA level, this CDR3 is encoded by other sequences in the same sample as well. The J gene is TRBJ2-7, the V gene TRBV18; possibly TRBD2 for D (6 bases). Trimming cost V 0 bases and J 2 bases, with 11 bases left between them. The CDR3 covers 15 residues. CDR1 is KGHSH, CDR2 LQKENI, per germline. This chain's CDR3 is CASSPPGGTTYEQYF. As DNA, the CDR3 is TGTGCCAGCTCACCACCGGGGGGAACAACCTACGAGCAGTACTTC.

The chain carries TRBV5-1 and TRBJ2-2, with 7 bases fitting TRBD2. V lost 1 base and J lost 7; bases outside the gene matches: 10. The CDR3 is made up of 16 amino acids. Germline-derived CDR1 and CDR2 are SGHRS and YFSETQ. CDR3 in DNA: TGCGCCAGCAGCTTGTGGCTAGCGGTCCATGACGGGGAGCTGTTTTTT. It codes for CASSLWLAVHDGELFF.

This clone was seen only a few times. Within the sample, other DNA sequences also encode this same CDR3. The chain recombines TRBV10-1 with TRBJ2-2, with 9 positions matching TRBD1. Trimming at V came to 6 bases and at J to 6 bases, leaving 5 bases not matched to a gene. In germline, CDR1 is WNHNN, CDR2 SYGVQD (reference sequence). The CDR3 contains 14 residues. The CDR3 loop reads CASSPGQGAGELFF. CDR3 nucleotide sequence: TGCGCCAGCAGCCCGGGACAGGGCGCCGGGGAGCTGTTTTTT.

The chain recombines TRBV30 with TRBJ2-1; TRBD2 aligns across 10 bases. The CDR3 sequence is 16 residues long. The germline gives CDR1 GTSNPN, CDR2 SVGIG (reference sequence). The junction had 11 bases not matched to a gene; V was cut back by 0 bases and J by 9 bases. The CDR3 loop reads CAWSVPSSGRAFEQFF. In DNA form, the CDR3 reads TGTGCCTGGAGTGTACCCTCAAGCGGGAGGGCGTTTGAGCAGTTCTTC.

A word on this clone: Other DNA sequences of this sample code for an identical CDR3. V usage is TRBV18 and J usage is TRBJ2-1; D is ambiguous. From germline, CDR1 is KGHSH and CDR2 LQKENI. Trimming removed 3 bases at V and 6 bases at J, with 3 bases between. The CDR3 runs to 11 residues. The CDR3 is CASSPGNEQFF. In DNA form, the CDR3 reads TGTGCCAGCTCACCGGGCAATGAGCAGTTCTTC.

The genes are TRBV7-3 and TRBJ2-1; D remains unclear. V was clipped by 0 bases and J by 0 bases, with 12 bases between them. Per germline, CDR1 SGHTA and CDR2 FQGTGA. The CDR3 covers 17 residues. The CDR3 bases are TGTGCCAGCAGCTTAACAATCGGCAGGAGCTCCTACAATGAGCAGTTCTTC. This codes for CASSLTIGRSSYNEQFF.

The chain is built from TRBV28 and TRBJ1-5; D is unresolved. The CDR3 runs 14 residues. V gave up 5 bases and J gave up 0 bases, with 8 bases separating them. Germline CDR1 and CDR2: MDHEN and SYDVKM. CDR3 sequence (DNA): TGTGCCAGCAGTACGTCTTATAGCAATCAGCCCCAGCATTTT. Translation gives CASSTSYSNQPQHF.

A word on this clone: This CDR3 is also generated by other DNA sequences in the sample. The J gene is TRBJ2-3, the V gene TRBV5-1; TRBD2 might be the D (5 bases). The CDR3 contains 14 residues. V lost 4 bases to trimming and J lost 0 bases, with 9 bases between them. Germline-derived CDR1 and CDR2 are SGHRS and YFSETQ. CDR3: CASSLATSTDTQYF. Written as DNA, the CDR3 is TGCGCCAGCAGCCTAGCAACTAGCACAGATACGCAGTATTTT.

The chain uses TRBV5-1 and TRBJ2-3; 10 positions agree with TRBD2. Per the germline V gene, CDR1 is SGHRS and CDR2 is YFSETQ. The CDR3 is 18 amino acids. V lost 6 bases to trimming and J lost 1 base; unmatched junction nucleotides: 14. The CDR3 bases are TGCGCCAGCACCGGGCTAGCGGGGGTCCCCGGGGGCACAGATACGCAGTATTTT. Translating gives CASTGLAGVPGGTDTQYF.

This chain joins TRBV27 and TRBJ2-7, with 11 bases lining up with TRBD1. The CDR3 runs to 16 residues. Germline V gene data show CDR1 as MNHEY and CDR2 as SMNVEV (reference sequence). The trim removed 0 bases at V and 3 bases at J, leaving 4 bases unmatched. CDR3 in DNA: TGTGCCAGCAGTTTATCGTTCGGGACAGGGGGCTACGAGCAGTACTTC. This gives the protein CASSLSFGTGGYEQYF.

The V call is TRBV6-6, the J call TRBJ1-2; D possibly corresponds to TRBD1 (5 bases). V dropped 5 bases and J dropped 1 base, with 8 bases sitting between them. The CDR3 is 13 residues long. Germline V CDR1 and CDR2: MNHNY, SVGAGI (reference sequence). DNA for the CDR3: TGTGCCAGCAGTCGGGACGTTAACTATGGCTACACCTTC. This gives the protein CASSRDVNYGYTF.

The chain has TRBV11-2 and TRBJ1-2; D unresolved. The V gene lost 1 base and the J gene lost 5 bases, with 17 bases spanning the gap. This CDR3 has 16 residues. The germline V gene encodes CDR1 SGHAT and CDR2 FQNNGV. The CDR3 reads CASSLVVGQEPYGYTF. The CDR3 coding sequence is TGTGCCAGCAGCTTAGTAGTAGGGCAGGAACCATATGGCTACACCTTC.

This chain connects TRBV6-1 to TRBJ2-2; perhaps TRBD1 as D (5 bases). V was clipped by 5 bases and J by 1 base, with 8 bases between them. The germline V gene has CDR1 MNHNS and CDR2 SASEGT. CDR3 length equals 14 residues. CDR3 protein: CASSSQGNTGELFF. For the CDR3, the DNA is TGTGCCAGCAGTTCCCAGGGGAACACCGGGGAGCTGTTTTTT.

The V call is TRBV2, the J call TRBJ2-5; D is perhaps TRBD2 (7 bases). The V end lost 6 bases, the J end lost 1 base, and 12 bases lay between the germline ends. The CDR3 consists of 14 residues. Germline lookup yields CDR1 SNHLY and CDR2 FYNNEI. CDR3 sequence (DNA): TGTGCCAGCAGGTGGGGGGGCGGCCAAGAGACCCAGTACTTC. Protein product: CASRWGGGQETQYF.

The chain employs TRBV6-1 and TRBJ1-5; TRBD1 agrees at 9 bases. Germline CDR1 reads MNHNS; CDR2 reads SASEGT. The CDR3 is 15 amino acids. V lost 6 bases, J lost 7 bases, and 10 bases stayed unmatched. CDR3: CASRITGGMGQPQHF. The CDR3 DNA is TGTGCCAGCAGAATTACAGGGGGCATGGGGCAGCCCCAGCATTTT.

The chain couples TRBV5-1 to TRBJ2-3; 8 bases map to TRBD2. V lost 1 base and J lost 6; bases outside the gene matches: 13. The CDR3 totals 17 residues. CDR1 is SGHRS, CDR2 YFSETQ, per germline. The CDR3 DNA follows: TGCGCCAGCAGCTTGCCATCTTCAGCGGGAGAATTGGATACGCAGTATTTT. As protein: CASSLPSSAGELDTQYF.

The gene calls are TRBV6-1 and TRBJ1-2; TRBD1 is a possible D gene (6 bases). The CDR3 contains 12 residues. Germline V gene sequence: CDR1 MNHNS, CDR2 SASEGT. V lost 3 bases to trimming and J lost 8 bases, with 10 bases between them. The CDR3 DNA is TGTGCCAGCAGTGATTCAGGGGTAGGCTACACCTTC. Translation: CASSDSGVGYTF.

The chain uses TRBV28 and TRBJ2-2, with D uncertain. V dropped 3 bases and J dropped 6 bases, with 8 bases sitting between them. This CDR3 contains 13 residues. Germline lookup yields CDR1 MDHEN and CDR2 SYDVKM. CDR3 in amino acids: CASSFPLPGELFF. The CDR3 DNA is TGTGCCAGCAGTTTCCCCCTCCCCGGGGAGCTGTTTTTT.

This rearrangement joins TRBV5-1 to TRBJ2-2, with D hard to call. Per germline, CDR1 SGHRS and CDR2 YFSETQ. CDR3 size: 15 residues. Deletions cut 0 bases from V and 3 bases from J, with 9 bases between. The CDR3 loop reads CASSLEGFDTGELFF. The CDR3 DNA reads TGCGCCAGCAGCTTGGAGGGATTCGACACCGGGGAGCTGTTTTTT.